The rows below give T cell receptor beta chains drawn from one sample of a study of T cell repertoires in cytomegalovirus infection. Via MiXCR, TCRdb re-called the reads, giving one row per CDR3 protein. This sample has under 200,000 distinct CDR3 sequences; approximately 9.6% occur once, and the top ten carry around 4.4%. The source material was PBMCs. The source of these receptors is a human donor in good health (CMV status not recorded). Some clones in this sample may be carry-over from other donors' samples. Each CDR3 is given with its conserved first and last residue. The order of the fields is J gene, clone size, D gene, V gene, CDR3 protein, CDR3 DNA. The D gene is left open where the match is weak. Size values are once, few and many counts, or a class for expanded clones, and some rows have none.

J: TRBJ2-2
size: -
D: -
V: TRBV4-1
CDR3: CASSQEAGPLTGELFF
DNA: TGCGCCAGCAGCCAAGAAGCCGGCCCCCTCACCGGGGAGCTGTTTTTT

J: TRBJ2-1
size: many
D: TRBD2
V: TRBV5-4
CDR3: CASSPSSGRRNEQFF
DNA: TGTGCCAGCAGCCCATCTAGCGGGAGGAGGAATGAGCAGTTCTTC

J: TRBJ1-6
size: many
D: TRBD1
V: TRBV19
CDR3: CASGQDYNSPLHF
DNA: TGTGCCAGTGGACAGGACTATAATTCACCCCTCCACTTT

J: TRBJ1-2
size: -
D: -
V: TRBV20-1
CDR3: CSASRDLANYGYTF
DNA: TGCAGTGCTAGCCGGGACCTAGCTAACTATGGCTACACCTTC

J: TRBJ2-1
size: few
D: TRBD2
V: TRBV6-4
CDR3: CASRETSGSFNEQFF
DNA: TGTGCCAGCAGAGAAACTAGCGGGAGTTTCAATGAGCAGTTCTTC

J: TRBJ1-1
size: many
D: TRBD1
V: TRBV7-2
CDR3: CASSPTQGANTEAFF
DNA: TGTGCCAGCAGCCCAACTCAGGGGGCGAACACTGAAGCTTTCTTT

J: TRBJ1-4
size: -
D: -
V: TRBV28
CDR3: CASSPAGGYEKLFF
DNA: TGTGCCAGCAGTCCGGCGGGAGGATACGAAAAACTGTTTTTT

J: TRBJ1-2
size: -
D: TRBD1
V: TRBV9
CDR3: CASSVEGTGASYGYTF
DNA: TGTGCCAGCAGCGTAGAGGGGACAGGGGCCTCCTATGGCTACACCTTC

J: TRBJ2-3
size: many
D: -
V: TRBV11-2
CDR3: CASSLGAGVHTQYF
DNA: TGTGCCAGCAGCTTAGGTGCAGGGGTCCATACGCAGTATTTT

J: TRBJ1-2
size: -
D: -
V: TRBV4-2
CDR3: CASSQDRDPSYGYTF
DNA: TGTGCCAGCAGCCAAGATCGAGACCCCAGTTATGGCTACACCTTC

J: TRBJ2-6
size: few
D: -
V: TRBV27
CDR3: CASSLSSGSHSGANVLTF
DNA: TGTGCCAGCAGTTTATCATCCGGCAGCCACTCTGGGGCCAACGTCCTGACTTTC

J: TRBJ1-2
size: many
D: -
V: TRBV7-4
CDR3: CASDRNGYGYTF
DNA: TGTGCCAGCGACAGAAATGGATATGGCTACACCTTC

J: TRBJ1-1
size: many
D: -
V: TRBV4-3
CDR3: CASSQERQAGHEAFF
DNA: TGCGCCAGCAGCCAAGAGAGGCAGGCGGGACATGAAGCTTTCTTT

J: TRBJ1-5
size: -
D: -
V: TRBV30
CDR3: CAWGGGDNQPQHF
DNA: TGTGCCTGGGGGGGCGGCGACAATCAGCCCCAGCATTTT

J: TRBJ1-3
size: many
D: -
V: TRBV10-3
CDR3: CAITRTDSGNTIYF
DNA: TGTGCCATCACGCGGACAGACTCTGGAAACACCATATATTTT

J: TRBJ2-1
size: many
D: TRBD1
V: TRBV6-1
CDR3: CASSLRDSRYNEQFF
DNA: TGTGCCAGCAGTCTAAGGGACAGCCGCTACAATGAGCAGTTCTTC

J: TRBJ2-1
size: many
D: TRBD2
V: TRBV7-2
CDR3: CASSLAGTSGNGEQFF
DNA: TGTGCCAGCAGCTTAGCCGGGACTAGCGGGAACGGTGAGCAGTTCTTC

J: TRBJ2-1
size: once
D: -
V: TRBV7-2
CDR3: CASSFTPIPGANQQFF
DNA: TGTGCCAGCAGCTTCACTCCAATTCCGGGGGCGAATCAGCAGTTCTTC